This T cell receptor (beta chain) originates from a study of read filtering for tumor transcriptome and immune sequencing. Study at large: RNA-seq yielded only about 75 to 1273 TCR reads, IR-seq about 4 to 11 million.

In this sample, this clonotype turned up many times. Molecular barcoded adaptors covering alpha/delta and beta/gamma chains were used on roughly 370 ng RNA. MiXCR, applied by TCRdb to the reads, yields one record per CDR3 protein. Of 35,000 to 40,000 distinct CDR3 sequences listed, 14% were seen once; the top ten hold 18%. Germline V gene sequence: CDR1 SGHTA, CDR2 FQGNSA. Trimming left V 3 bases short and J 5 bases short, with 16 bases between. The CDR3 loop spans 15 amino acids. The chain links TRBV7-2 to TRBJ2-5, with a weak D call TRBD2 (7 bases). The material sequenced was a population of CD138-negative cells sorted from bone marrow. This clonotype was obtained from a donor over 35 with multiple myeloma. CDR3 protein: CASSFEGGGWETQYF. CDR3 DNA sequence: TGTGCCAGCAGCTTCGAGGGGGGGGGATGGGAGACCCAGTACTTC.